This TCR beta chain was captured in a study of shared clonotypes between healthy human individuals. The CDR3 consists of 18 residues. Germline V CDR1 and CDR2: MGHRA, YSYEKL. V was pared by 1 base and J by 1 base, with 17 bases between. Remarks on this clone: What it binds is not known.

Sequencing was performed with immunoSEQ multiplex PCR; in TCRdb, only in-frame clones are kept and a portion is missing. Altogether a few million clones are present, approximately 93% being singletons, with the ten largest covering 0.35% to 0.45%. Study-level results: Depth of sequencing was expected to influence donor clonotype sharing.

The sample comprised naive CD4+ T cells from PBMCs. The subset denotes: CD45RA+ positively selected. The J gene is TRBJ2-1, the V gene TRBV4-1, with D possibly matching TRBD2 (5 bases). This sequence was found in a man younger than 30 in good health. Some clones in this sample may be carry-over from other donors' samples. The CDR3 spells CASSQGEFRARSYNEQFF. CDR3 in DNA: TGCGCCAGCAGCCAAGGGGAGTTTAGGGCTCGATCCTACAATGAGCAGTTCTTC.